Each of the 32 T cell receptor beta chains below was sequenced from the same sample in a study of T cells in Graves' hyperthyroidism and ophthalmopathy. What was amplified from RNA transcripts were TCR beta CDR3 regions. The TCR CDR3 was amplified in a first-round RT-PCR using the HTBI primer set. TCRdb recomputed calls from the multiplex PCR reads with MiXCR, one row per CDR3 protein. The data show approximately 430,000 distinct CDR3 sequences, less than 20% seen once. Sequencing was carried out using blood. The receptors were gathered from a woman between 18 and 30 years old with Graves' hyperthyroidism.

The chain is built from TRBV7-9 and TRBJ2-1; maybe TRBD1 (7 bases). Trimming pared 7 bases from V and 5 bases from J, leaving 21 bases between. Germline lookup yields CDR1 SEHNR and CDR2 FQNEAQ (reference sequence). This CDR3 spans 16 amino acids. The CDR3 sequence is CASTHGQGGLDNEQFF. CDR3 nucleotide sequence: TGTGCCAGCACTCACGGGCAGGGGGGCCTGGACAATGAGCAGTTCTTC.

This clonotype was recorded a few times. The chain carries TRBV27 and TRBJ1-4, with D perhaps matching TRBD1 (5 bases). Trimming took off 5 bases at V and 1 base at J, with 11 bases between the two ends. The CDR3 sequence is 15 residues long. Germline V gene lookup returns CDR1 MNHEY and CDR2 SMNVEV (reference sequence). The CDR3 nucleotides read TGTGCCAGCAGTCCTCGACAGATAACTAATGAAAAACTGTTTTTT. It specifies CASSPRQITNEKLFF.

The sample holds a few counts of this clonotype. The chain combines TRBV6-5 with TRBJ2-2; D is tentatively TRBD1 or TRBD2 (6 bases each). V gave up 0 bases and J gave up 6 bases, with 8 bases separating them. This CDR3 has 14 amino acids. Germline V gene lookup returns CDR1 MNHEY and CDR2 SVGAGI. The CDR3 DNA reads as TGTGCCAGCAGTTACTCGGGGGGCCCCGGGGAGCTGTTTTTT. Translation: CASSYSGGPGELFF.

This clonotype was found a few times. This chain uses TRBV10-3 with TRBJ2-7; TRBD1 agrees at 7 bases. The junction had 7 bases not matched to a gene; V was cut back by 5 bases and J by 3 bases. CDR1 and CDR2 (germline): ENHRY, SYGVKD. The CDR3 sequence is 14 residues long. CDR3 nucleotides: TGTGCCATCAGTTTCCGGGACAGAGACTACGAGCAGTACTTC. Translated: CAISFRDRDYEQYF.

The J gene is TRBJ1-4, the V gene TRBV27; 7 positions agree with TRBD1. This CDR3 spans 13 amino acids. From germline, CDR1 is MNHEY and CDR2 SMNVEV (reference sequence). V gave up 6 bases and J gave up 8 bases; unmatched junction bases: 6. CDR3 residues: CASRPQGMEKLFF. CDR3 nucleotides: TGTGCCAGCAGGCCACAGGGGATGGAAAAACTGTTTTTT.

This clonotype was seen at least ten times. The chain recombines TRBV6-2 or TRBV6-3 with TRBJ2-1; D gene unclear. Trimming stripped 1 base from V and 9 bases from J, with 10 bases between. CDR3 length: 13 residues. Per the germline V gene, CDR1 is MNHEY and CDR2 is SVGEGT. CDR3 coding DNA: TGTGCCAGCAGTTACTACCCAGCCGGTGAGCAGTTCTTC. Translation: CASSYYPAGEQFF.

In this sample, this clonotype turned up many times. This chain uses TRBV20-1 with TRBJ2-1; TRBD2 aligns across 9 bases. The germline V gene has CDR1 DFQATT and CDR2 SNEGSKA (reference sequence). The CDR3 has 16 residues. J lost 8 bases, V lost 6 bases, and 17 bases had no gene match. This CDR3 reads CSAQDRLRGGDYEQFF. CDR3 coding DNA: TGCAGTGCGCAAGACCGTCTTCGCGGGGGGGACTATGAGCAGTTCTTC.

Many counts were recorded for this clonotype. V is TRBV2 and J is TRBJ1-1; possible D gene TRBD1, 5 bases. The V end lost 6 bases, the J end lost 2 bases, and 13 bases lay between the germline ends. The germline V gene encodes CDR1 SNHLY and CDR2 FYNNEI. The CDR3 is made up of 14 amino acids. The CDR3 is CASRAGRGNTEAFF. CDR3 in DNA: TGTGCCAGCAGGGCGGGACGGGGCAACACTGAAGCTTTCTTT.

The sample holds a few counts of this clonotype. CDR3 loop: CASSSPGSGLADYGYTF. The CDR3 bases are TGTGCCAGCAGCTCGCCAGGGTCGGGGCTCGCGGACTATGGCTACACCTTC. The rearrangement joins TRBV11-1 to TRBJ1-2; D may be TRBD1 (5 bases). CDR1 and CDR2 (germline): SGHAT, FQDESV (reference sequence). This CDR3 has 17 residues. V was pared by 4 bases and J by 3 bases, with 21 bases between.

There are many counts of this clonotype. The chain joins TRBV14 to TRBJ1-1; D is undetermined. V gave up 0 bases and J gave up 5 bases, with 4 bases separating them. The CDR3 contains 12 residues. CDR1 SGHDN and CDR2 FVKESK come from the germline V gene. CDR3 nucleotides: TGTGCCAGCAGCCAAGAATGGACTGAAGCTTTCTTT. It translates to CASSQEWTEAFF.

This clonotype showed up many times. This chain joins TRBV11-2 and TRBJ1-1; D unclear. The germline CDR1 and CDR2 sequences are SGHAT and FQNNGV. The CDR3 is 18 residues long. The V end was cut by 1 base, the J end by 4 bases, with 22 bases between. The CDR3 coding sequence is TGTGCCAGCAGCTTAGGAATAAGGCTTGGATCTCTCTTCACTGAAGCTTTCTTT. Translation: CASSLGIRLGSLFTEAFF.

This clonotype was picked up a small number of times. The rearrangement uses TRBV20-1 and TRBJ1-2, with D maybe TRBD1 (6 bases). CDR3 length equals 13 residues. V gave up 4 bases and J gave up 2 bases, with 11 bases separating them. Germline values: CDR1 DFQATT, CDR2 SNEGSKA (reference sequence). The CDR3 DNA follows: TGCAGTGCTACGGACAGCCGAAACTATGGCTACACCTTC. This codes for CSATDSRNYGYTF.

This clonotype has only a few counts. The DNA of the CDR3 is TGTGCCAGCAGCCCAGGGTTCCGGATCGGAAACACCATATATTTT. This gives the protein CASSPGFRIGNTIYF. J is TRBJ1-3 and V is TRBV5-6; D is perhaps TRBD1 (5 bases). Deletions cut 4 bases from V and 4 bases from J, with 15 bases between. This CDR3 is 15 amino acids long. Germline CDR1 reads SGHDT; CDR2 reads YYEEEE.

This clonotype has a count of ten or more. The chain carries TRBV11-2 and TRBJ1-2, with D tentatively TRBD1 (6 bases). Germline V gene data show CDR1 as SGHAT and CDR2 as FQNNGV. The V end was cut by 3 bases, the J end by 2 bases, with 10 bases between. The CDR3 consists of 14 residues. CDR3 bases: TGTGCCAGCAGCTTCGGACAGACAAACTATGGCTACACCTTC. Protein: CASSFGQTNYGYTF. The complete variable domain, with remaining parts taken from reference TRBV11-2 and TRBJ1-2, reads EAGVAQSPRYKIIEKRQSVAFWCNPISGHATLYWYQQILGQGPKLLIQFQNNGVVDDSQLPKDRFSAERLKGVDSTLKIQPAKLEDSAVYLCASSFGQTNYGYTFGSGTRLTVV.

The chain employs TRBV7-3 and TRBJ2-7, with 8 bases that match TRBD2. The J segment lost 7 bases and the V segment lost 4 bases, leaving 12 bases of the junction unmatched. Germline V gene lookup returns CDR1 SGHTA and CDR2 FQGTGA. The CDR3 covers 15 residues. CDR3 bases: TGTGCCAGCAGCTACTGGACTAGCCAGGACAATGAGCAGTACTTC. This sequence encodes CASSYWTSQDNEQYF.

The sample holds many counts of this clonotype. The chain employs TRBV11-2 and TRBJ1-5, with unresolved D. Trimming took off 1 base at V and 2 bases at J, with 9 bases between the two ends. There are 15 residues in the CDR3. Germline V lookup: CDR1 SGHAT, CDR2 FQNNGV. The CDR3 DNA is TGTGCCAGCAGCTTAGGAGTGGGCGGCAATCAGCCCCAGCATTTT. This gives the protein CASSLGVGGNQPQHF. The variable domain in full, completed from reference TRBV11-2 and TRBJ1-5, reads EAGVAQSPRYKIIEKRQSVAFWCNPISGHATLYWYQQILGQGPKLLIQFQNNGVVDDSQLPKDRFSAERLKGVDSTLKIQPAKLEDSAVYLCASSLGVGGNQPQHFGDGTRLSIL.

The chain has TRBV2 and TRBJ2-1; the match to TRBD2 covers 13 bases. The V gene end was trimmed by 6 bases and the J gene end by 7 bases; junction bases not matched to a gene: 9. The length of the CDR3 is 16 residues. The germline CDR1 and CDR2 sequences are SNHLY and FYNNEI. The CDR3 here is CASRATSGRMLNEQFF. CDR3 bases: TGTGCCAGCAGGGCGACTAGCGGGAGGATGCTAAATGAGCAGTTCTTC.

This chain uses TRBV6-1 with TRBJ2-1, with a tentative D call TRBD1 (6 bases). The germline V gene has CDR1 MNHNS and CDR2 SASEGT. This CDR3 spans 13 amino acids. V was clipped by 9 bases and J by 6 bases, with 15 bases between them. Here the CDR3 reads CASGQSVGNEQFF. The CDR3 bases are TGTGCCAGTGGACAGTCAGTTGGCAATGAGCAGTTCTTC.

This clonotype was seen at least ten times. This sequence joins TRBV12-3 or TRBV12-4 and TRBJ1-2; 8 bases agree with TRBD1. This CDR3 comprises 14 residues. J was trimmed by 6 bases and V by 3 bases; bases with no gene match: 6. Here the CDR3 DNA reads TGTGCCAGCAGTTTCGGGACAGGCATCAATGGCTACACCTTC. As protein: CASSFGTGINGYTF.

This clonotype was counted only a few times. This chain joins TRBV6-2 or TRBV6-3 and TRBJ1-3, with 10 bases identical to TRBD1. CDR3 size: 16 residues. Germline V gene data show CDR1 as MNHEY and CDR2 as SVGEGT. V was pared by 5 bases and J by 4 bases, with 8 bases of the junction left unmatched. The CDR3 nucleotides read TGTGCCAGCAGTACCGGGACAGGGGCACGCGGAAACACCATATATTTT. This gives the protein CASSTGTGARGNTIYF.

This rearrangement joins TRBV7-6 to TRBJ2-3; the match to TRBD2 covers 7 bases. The CDR3 has 15 residues. In germline, CDR1 is SGHVS, CDR2 FNYEAQ. J gave up 8 bases and V 1 base, and 9 bases lay outside the gene matches. Written as DNA, the CDR3 is TGTGCCAGCAGCTTAGAGTCCGCGGGAGATACTACGCAGTATTTT. It yields the protein CASSLESAGDTTQYF.

The V and J genes are TRBV7-3 and TRBJ2-6; D ambiguous. Per germline, CDR1 SGHTA and CDR2 FQGTGA. V was clipped by 5 bases and J by 2 bases, with 4 bases between them. This CDR3 is built from 13 residues. The chain's CDR3 is CASSIAGANVLTF. The CDR3 nucleotides read TGTGCCAGCAGCATAGCTGGGGCCAACGTCCTGACTTTC.

The table lists this clonotype with a few counts. The chain joins TRBV6-1 to TRBJ2-7, with D maybe TRBD2 (6 bases). CDR1 MNHNS and CDR2 SASEGT come from the germline V gene. The CDR3 consists of 14 residues. V was trimmed by 5 bases and J by 3 bases, leaving 14 bases between them. CDR3 nucleotides: TGTGCCAGCAGTTATGCGGGAACCATCTACGAGCAGTACTTC. This encodes CASSYAGTIYEQYF.

This clonotype was observed many times. The J gene is TRBJ2-4, the V gene TRBV6-1, with a tentative D call TRBD1 (5 bases). CDR3 length: 14 residues. V shed 6 bases and J shed 8 bases, with 17 bases lying between them. Germline CDR1 reads MNHNS; CDR2 reads SASEGT. CDR3 bases: TGTGCCAGCAGAGATCAGGGTTTGGCGGACATTCAGTACTTC. Protein: CASRDQGLADIQYF.

This clonotype was detected many times. The chain recombines TRBV2 with TRBJ2-7; 10 bases match TRBD1. With 4 bases clipped from V and 1 base from J, the junction kept 4 bases outside the gene matches. The CDR3 is 15 residues long. Per the germline V gene, CDR1 is SNHLY and CDR2 is FYNNEI. DNA for the CDR3: TGTGCCAGCAGTGCCGGGACAGGGGAATCCTACGAGCAGTACTTC. This translates into CASSAGTGESYEQYF.

This clonotype was counted at least ten times. The chain recombines TRBV2 with TRBJ1-5; D unclear. The germline V gene encodes CDR1 SNHLY and CDR2 FYNNEI. The V end lost 5 bases, the J end lost 3 bases, and 20 bases lay between the germline ends. This CDR3 is 17 amino acids long. CDR3 region: CASSSSPARVDNQPQHF. The DNA for the CDR3 is TGTGCCAGCAGTTCCTCGCCGGCAAGGGTAGACAATCAGCCCCAGCATTTT.

This CDR3 is CASSVASGSGGQIEQFF. The CDR3 region has the DNA TGTGCCAGCAGCGTAGCTTCGGGAAGCGGGGGTCAGATTGAGCAGTTCTTC. The chain links TRBV9 to TRBJ2-1; 8 bases agree with TRBD2. Germline V gene lookup returns CDR1 SGDLS and CDR2 YYNGEE. The CDR3 runs 17 residues. V was pared by 0 bases and J by 9 bases, with 14 bases of the junction left unmatched.

On this clonotype: A read error may account for a junction end that differs from germline. The chain couples TRBV6-1 to TRBJ2-7; tentative D call: TRBD1 (6 bases). Germline CDR1 and CDR2: MNHNS and SASEGT. The CDR3 contains 18 residues. As DNA, the CDR3 is TGTGCCAGCAGCGAAGGAGCAGGGGCCCGTACTCCGCCCTACGAGCAGTACTTC. Translating gives CASSEGAGARTPPYEQYF.

This chain joins TRBV6-1 and TRBJ1-5; no reliable D call. Germline-derived CDR1 and CDR2 are MNHNS and SASEGT. V lost 3 bases and J 3 bases, leaving 12 bases between the germline ends. The CDR3 loop spans 15 amino acids. The CDR3 here is CASSEDGRYNQPQHF. CDR3 nucleotides: TGTGCCAGCAGTGAGGATGGACGGTACAATCAGCCCCAGCATTTT.

Many counts were recorded for this clonotype. This sequence joins TRBV2 and TRBJ1-1; possible D gene TRBD1, 5 bases. Trimming took off 7 bases at V and 6 bases at J, with 15 bases between the two ends. Germline-derived CDR1 and CDR2 are SNHLY and FYNNEI. The CDR3 totals 13 residues. The CDR3 DNA sequence: TGTGCCAGCAATTCAGGGCAGGACGCTGAAGCTTTCTTT. This encodes CASNSGQDAEAFF. The full variable domain, its missing parts supplied by reference TRBV2 and TRBJ1-1, is EPEVTQTPSHQVTQMGQEVILRCVPISNHLYFYWYRQILGQKVEFLVSFYNNEISEKSEIFDDQFSVERPDGSNFTLKIRSTKLEDSAMYFCASNSGQDAEAFFGQGTRLTVV.

This clonotype was seen ten or more times. The rearrangement joins TRBV12-3 or TRBV12-4 to TRBJ1-1, with TRBD1 identical over 7 bases. The ends lost 3 bases at V and 1 base at J; junction bases unmatched: 5. This CDR3 region has 15 residues. The CDR3 DNA sequence: TGTGCCAGCAGTTTTGCGACAGGGTCGAACACTGAAGCTTTCTTT. Encoded protein: CASSFATGSNTEAFF.

The chain joins TRBV7-9 to TRBJ2-1, with TRBD2 matching 7 bases. This CDR3 region has 14 residues. V lost 5 bases to trimming and J lost 7 bases; unmatched junction nucleotides: 8. Germline V CDR1 and CDR2: SEHNR, FQNEAQ (reference sequence). CDR3 sequence: CASSREASLNEQFF. As DNA, the CDR3 is TGTGCCAGCAGCCGGGAGGCTTCACTTAATGAGCAGTTCTTC.